A selection of T cell receptor beta chains follows, all from one sample in a study of shared T cell receptors in the human thymus. Only in-frame clones appear in the TCRdb table, and some are missing; sequencing was by immunoSEQ multiplex PCR. The table shows under 850,000 clones, with approximately 87% occurring only once. These same records also appear under a second study, on human thymus T cells.

Sample: thymocytes. These receptors came from a boy in the first two years of life with a congenital heart defect. CDR3s include the opening cysteine and the closing phenylalanine or tryptophan. A D gene is named only where the DNA matches it firmly. Clone size, where shown, is once, few, many, or a class for clones that have expanded.

size: .; V: TRBV7-8; D: .; J: TRBJ2-7; DNA: TGTGCCAGCAGCCCCCCGGGGGATCCCTACGAGCAGTACTTC; CDR3: CASSPPGDPYEQYF
size: few; V: TRBV19; D: TRBD2; J: TRBJ2-2; DNA: TGTGCCAGTAGTATCAGCGGGAGGGCCATCACCGGGGAGCTGTTTTTT; CDR3: CASSISGRAITGELFF
size: .; V: TRBV4-1; D: TRBD1; J: TRBJ2-7; DNA: TGCGCCAGCAGCCAAGATACTAAGGGGGCCCTGCTCAGGGAGCAGTACTTC; CDR3: CASSQDTKGALLREQYF
size: .; V: TRBV27; D: TRBD1; J: TRBJ2-7; DNA: TGTGCCAGCAGTCTCCACAGGGGCCTCCTCTACGAGCAGTACTTC; CDR3: CASSLHRGLLYEQYF
size: .; V: TRBV6-5; D: .; J: TRBJ2-5; DNA: TGTGCCAGCAGTTTCATCCAGGGGGGCGGAGAGACCCAGTACTTC; CDR3: CASSFIQGGGETQYF
size: .; V: TRBV9; D: .; J: TRBJ2-3; DNA: TGTGCCAGCAGCGTAGAATGGCAGGCGGGGACAGATACGCAGTATTTT; CDR3: CASSVEWQAGTDTQYF
size: .; V: TRBV4-3; D: TRBD1; J: TRBJ1-4; DNA: TGCGCCAGCAGCCGCGACAGGGGAGCTAATGAAAAACTGTTTTTT; CDR3: CASSRDRGANEKLFF
size: .; V: TRBV7-9; D: .; J: TRBJ2-7; DNA: TGTGCCAGCAGCTTAGGGGCGGGACGCAGCTCCTACGAGCAGTACTTC; CDR3: CASSLGAGRSSYEQYF
size: .; V: TRBV6-5; D: TRBD1; J: TRBJ1-2; DNA: TGTGCCAGCAGTTACGGGACAGGGCAGAAGTATGGCTACACCTTC; CDR3: CASSYGTGQKYGYTF
size: .; V: TRBV10-3; D: .; J: TRBJ2-7; DNA: TGTGCCATCAGGGCAGGCCCTCCTCCTTACGAGCAGTACTTC; CDR3: CAIRAGPPPYEQYF
size: .; V: TRBV14; D: TRBD2; J: TRBJ2-7; DNA: TGTGCCAGCAGCCCTTTAGCGGGACTCCCCCTGAAGCAGTACTTC; CDR3: CASSPLAGLPLKQYF
size: .; V: TRBV5-1; D: TRBD1; J: TRBJ2-1; DNA: TGCGCCAGCAGCCACCGGGACAGGGGAAACAATGAGCAGTTCTTC; CDR3: CASSHRDRGNNEQFF
size: .; V: TRBV9; D: .; J: TRBJ2-1; DNA: TGTGCCAGCAGCGTAAGCGGAGAGGCCTACAATGAGCAGTTCTTC; CDR3: CASSVSGEAYNEQFF
size: .; V: TRBV4-2; D: TRBD2; J: TRBJ2-3; DNA: TGTGCCAGCAGCCTTCAGTACCGGGCTAGCGGGACAGATACGCAGTATTTT; CDR3: CASSLQYRASGTDTQYF
size: few; V: TRBV30; D: .; J: TRBJ1-5; DNA: TGTGCCTGGAGCGACACCCCGGGAAGGCAGCCCCAGCATTTT; CDR3: CAWSDTPGRQPQHF
size: .; V: TRBV7-8; D: TRBD1; J: TRBJ2-7; DNA: TGTGCCAGCAGCACAGACCCGGGACAGGGCCACGAGCAGTACTTC; CDR3: CASSTDPGQGHEQYF
size: once; V: TRBV30; D: .; J: TRBJ2-1; DNA: TGTGCCCGGACGGCGGGATCTGATGATGAGCAGTTCTTC; CDR3: CARTAGSDDEQFF
size: .; V: TRBV2; D: TRBD1; J: TRBJ1-1; DNA: TGTGCCAGCAGTGGGGGGGAACGACAGGGGCGAGGGAACACTGAAGCTTTCTTT; CDR3: CASSGGERQGRGNTEAFF
size: .; V: TRBV14; D: .; J: TRBJ1-4; DNA: TGTGCCAGCAGCCTTTTGAGTTGGGGCCGAACTAATGAAAAACTGTTTTTT; CDR3: CASSLLSWGRTNEKLFF
size: .; V: TRBV5-1; D: .; J: TRBJ1-1; DNA: TGCGCCAGCATGAACAGAGGGGGTGAAGCTTTCTTT; CDR3: CASMNRGGEAFF
size: .; V: TRBV4-3; D: TRBD2; J: TRBJ2-3; DNA: TGCGCCAGCAGCCATGTGTGGGAGGGGTGGGGCACAGATACGCAGTATTTT; CDR3: CASSHVWEGWGTDTQYF
size: .; V: TRBV6-1; D: .; J: TRBJ1-1; DNA: TGTGCCAGCAATACTGACAGGGAAGCTTTCTTT; CDR3: CASNTDREAFF
size: once; V: TRBV7-9; D: TRBD2; J: TRBJ2-3; DNA: TGTGCCAGCAGCTTAGGCGGGACTAGCGGGTGGGATACGCAGTATTTT; CDR3: CASSLGGTSGWDTQYF
size: .; V: TRBV28; D: TRBD2; J: TRBJ2-7; DNA: TGTGCCAGCAGTTCCACGCCTAGCGGGTGGACCTACGAGCAGTACTTC; CDR3: CASSSTPSGWTYEQYF
size: once; V: TRBV6-4; D: TRBD2; J: TRBJ2-6; DNA: TGTGCCAGTTCCGCTAGCGGGAGATTTACTGGGGCCAACGTCCTGACTTTC; CDR3: CASSASGRFTGANVLTF
size: .; V: TRBV5-1; D: .; J: TRBJ2-1; DNA: TGCGCCAGCAGCTTCGGGGGAATCGACAGGGCCTCCTACAATGAGCAGTTCTTC; CDR3: CASSFGGIDRASYNEQFF
size: .; V: TRBV7-9; D: TRBD2; J: TRBJ2-1; DNA: TGTGCCAGCAGCCTACCATCAACTAGCGGGAGGGCCTCGAGCAATGAGCAGTTCTTC; CDR3: CASSLPSTSGRASSNEQFF
size: .; V: TRBV27; D: TRBD1; J: TRBJ1-2; DNA: TGTGCCAGCAGTTCCGCAATCGGACAGGGTAATCATGGCTACACCTTC; CDR3: CASSSAIGQGNHGYTF
size: .; V: TRBV28; D: TRBD1; J: TRBJ1-2; DNA: TGTGCCAGCAGTGCCCCGGGACAGGGGGCTGGCTACACCTTC; CDR3: CASSAPGQGAGYTF
size: .; V: TRBV7-2; D: TRBD1; J: TRBJ1-5; DNA: TGTGCCAGCAGCTTAGGAAGGGGGCAGAGGGATCAGCCCCAGCATTTT; CDR3: CASSLGRGQRDQPQHF
size: .; V: TRBV27; D: .; J: TRBJ2-1; DNA: TGTGCCAGCAGTTTGGGGACTCCGAACAATGAGCAGTTCTTC; CDR3: CASSLGTPNNEQFF
size: .; V: TRBV6-6; D: .; J: TRBJ2-1; DNA: TGTGCCAGCAGTTACAGGGGTAGCTCCTACAATGAGCAGTTCTTC; CDR3: CASSYRGSSYNEQFF
size: few; V: TRBV11-2; D: TRBD1; J: TRBJ2-1; DNA: TGTGCCAGCAGCTTCCCGGACAGGATTACCTACAATGAGCAGTTCTTC; CDR3: CASSFPDRITYNEQFF
size: .; V: TRBV28; D: TRBD2; J: TRBJ2-7; DNA: TGTGCCAGCAGCCGTCGGCGGGGGAAGGGCTACGAGCAGTACTTC; CDR3: CASSRRRGKGYEQYF
size: .; V: TRBV5-4; D: .; J: TRBJ1-1; DNA: TGTGCCAGCAGCTTCCGGTTAGGACACCGGCTTGAAGCTTTCTTT; CDR3: CASSFRLGHRLEAFF
size: .; V: TRBV28; D: TRBD1; J: TRBJ2-7; DNA: TGTGCCAGCAGGAGGGTAGGACAGGGGTGCGAGCAGTACTTC; CDR3: CASRRVGQGCEQYF
size: .; V: TRBV5-6; D: TRBD2; J: TRBJ2-3; DNA: TGTGCCAGCAGCTTGACTAGCGACTACACAGATACGCAGTATTTT; CDR3: CASSLTSDYTDTQYF
size: .; V: TRBV18; D: TRBD1; J: TRBJ2-7; DNA: TGTGCCAGCTCACCCGACCTGGGGACAGCCTCCTACGAGCAGTACTTC; CDR3: CASSPDLGTASYEQYF
size: .; V: TRBV27; D: .; J: TRBJ2-7; DNA: TGTGCCAGCAGTCCCTCGGGACATTCAACCTACGAGCAGTACTTC; CDR3: CASSPSGHSTYEQYF
size: .; V: TRBV27; D: .; J: TRBJ1-1; DNA: TGTGCCAGCGGGCAGGGGACGATCACTGAAGCTTTCTTT; CDR3: CASGQGTITEAFF
size: .; V: TRBV2; D: .; J: TRBJ2-2; DNA: TGTGCCAGCACCCCTATTGGGGCTAGCGCTAACACCGGGGAGCTGTTTTTT; CDR3: CASTPIGASANTGELFF
size: .; V: TRBV5-1; D: TRBD1; J: TRBJ1-1; DNA: TGCGCCAGCAGCGGTACAGGGGAGGCTGAAGCTTTCTTT; CDR3: CASSGTGEAEAFF
size: .; V: TRBV25-1; D: .; J: TRBJ2-7; DNA: TGTGCCAGCAGTGAACAGGGGGAGGACTACGAGCAGTACTTC; CDR3: CASSEQGEDYEQYF
size: .; V: TRBV7-3; D: TRBD2; J: TRBJ2-1; DNA: TGTGCCAGCAGCTTAAAGGCTAGCGGGAGGGAAGAGCAGTTCTTC; CDR3: CASSLKASGREEQFF
size: .; V: TRBV7-9; D: TRBD2; J: TRBJ2-7; DNA: TGTGCCAGCAGCGCAACTAGCGGCTCCTACGAGCAGTACTTC; CDR3: CASSATSGSYEQYF
size: .; V: TRBV7-2; D: .; J: TRBJ2-1; DNA: TGTGCCAGCAGCTTAGAGGTTGGGCTTTCCTCCTACAATGAGCAGTTCTTC; CDR3: CASSLEVGLSSYNEQFF
size: .; V: TRBV27; D: .; J: TRBJ2-1; DNA: TGTGCCAGCAGTTGGCTAGCGGAGCAGTTCTTC; CDR3: CASSWLAEQFF
size: .; V: TRBV7-9; D: TRBD1; J: TRBJ2-5; DNA: TGTGCCAGCAGCCCAGGGACAGGGGAGACCCAGTACTTC; CDR3: CASSPGTGETQYF
size: .; V: TRBV5-6; D: TRBD1; J: TRBJ1-6; DNA: TGTGCCAGCAGCTCCCATGCTTACAGGGGGCCCACTTCACCCCTCCACTTT; CDR3: CASSSHAYRGPTSPLHF
size: .; V: TRBV6-5; D: TRBD1; J: TRBJ1-5; DNA: TGTGCCAGCAGTTACAGCGACAGGGCTAGCAATCAGCCCCAGCATTTT; CDR3: CASSYSDRASNQPQHF
size: .; V: TRBV6-5; D: TRBD1; J: TRBJ1-1; DNA: TGTGCCAGCAGTAACCGGGACAGGGGTGACACTGAAGCTTTCTTT; CDR3: CASSNRDRGDTEAFF
size: .; V: TRBV30; D: TRBD1; J: TRBJ2-1; DNA: TGTGCCTGGAGTGAACAGGGGGCGCTCGATGAGCAGTTCTTC; CDR3: CAWSEQGALDEQFF
size: .; V: TRBV7-8; D: TRBD1; J: TRBJ1-4; DNA: TGTGCCACCTCCCGGGACAGGAATGAAAAACTGTTTTTT; CDR3: CATSRDRNEKLFF